This record looks at one TCR beta chain sequence and its context. This clonotype came up a few times. There is no known antigen for this receptor. Per-base qualities were not stored, and no clone one base away is much larger. The data were taken from a study of human T cells and chemical hapten exposure (dated by TCRdb to the early 2020s). General notes on the study: For sensitization, 2% DPC in acetone was applied to a roughly 2 cm by roughly 2 cm area of upper inner arm skin. Throughout the roughly 24-week study period, patients were also given weekly therapeutic DPC doses on the scalp. The patient cohort, mostly female, included alopecia areata with under or over 50% scalp involvement, alopecia totalis and alopecia universalis. For TCR sequencing, blood came from about 29 alopecia patients at anywhere from one to four time points (pre-sensitization, 2, 6 and 24 weeks). Blood samples were taken from patients before sensitization (week 0) and then at 2, 6 and about 24 weeks after DPC sensitization. Libraries were pooled for sequencing, and per-sample TCR yields varied mainly because of small differences in library volumes within the pool. Patch testing was performed on the upper back with Finn chambers containing 0.01% DPC, and the patch tests were scored after 6 days according to International Contact Dermatitis Research Group standards. Peripheral blood TCR repertoire changes were tracked in vivo in alopecia patients during primary and secondary sensitization to the hapten diphenylcyclopropenone (DPC).

The paper as a whole reports these results and caveats: Because all patients had alopecia, a presumed autoimmune disease, the immune response of the patients might differ from that of healthy individuals. After repeated subsampling, changes were observed in the strength of the expansion versus patch-test correlation and in the threshold at which the correlation became significant. Compared with pre-sensitization or healthy control sets, expanded TCRs formed significantly more large CDR3 similarity clusters, which is consistent with antigen-driven responses. The number of TCRs above 1 in 1000 frequency did not change with DPC sensitization; there was no evidence of global repertoire structure alterations. Patch test score correlated positively with the number of PT1 expanded TCRs, reaching significance at thresholds 8, 16 and 32 but not at 4.

The time point label on this specimen signifies: pre-sensitization, week 0. This specimen's treatment or condition label, per the study, means: therapeutic diphenylcyclopropenone sensitization with weekly scalp DPC. At every patch-test visit, the blood draw took place before the patch test was put on. Eligible patients were aged 18 to 70, diagnosed with alopecia, deemed suitable for DPC therapy, and excluded if pregnant. Total RNA was extracted from unfractionated whole blood that had been collected in Tempus Blood RNA tubes. The CDR3, from cysteine to phenylalanine, totals 15 residues. Only the CDR3 DNA is retained, 45 bases long and in frame from the first base. In the germline V gene, CDR1 corresponds to LGHNA and CDR2 to YSLEER. Trimming at the junction amounts to 4 bases on V and 5 bases on J, and the germline ends lie 17 bases apart. Library method: RACE. TCRdb shows the sequencer as NextSeq 500. During library preparation, unique molecular identifiers were attached to individual cDNA molecules so that TCRs could be counted quantitatively and reproducibly. For every blood RNA sample, sequencing covered both the TCR alpha and TCR beta chains. Per the source publication's procedure: A median of about 89,000 TCRs per sample was observed, with a range of about 23,224 to 700,000. The Decombinator software suite was used to annotate the V, J and CDR3 of the TCR reads. For the PS versus PT1 abundance plots, all samples were subsampled to the same number of TCRs (28,000). TCRs were defined as expanded if absent before sensitization and observed at least eight times at the 2-week time point. TCRdb reprocessed the public reads (quality trimming at Q25 with fastp, clone calling with MiXCR) and kept in-frame beta chains. Records with the same CDR3 protein are collapsed into one entry carrying the most frequent genes and DNA. These V and J calls rely on TCRdb rather than the paper's analysis. Counted in this sample were about 290,000 distinct CDR3 sequences; 7.5% to 9% of them appeared once. The ten largest account for less than 1.5% of the sample.

This chain joins TRBV4-3 to TRBJ2-5; TRBD2 might be the D gene, on 7 matching bases. The sample consisted of whole blood, taken in connection with sensitization to the hapten diphenylcyclopropenone (DPC). The sequence came from a man aged 18 to 30 with alopecia areata. Some clones in this sample may be carry-over from other donors' samples. Here the CDR3 is given as CASSPDRTGRETQYF. The bases read TGCGCCAGCAGCCCCGACAGGACCGGGAGGGAGACCCAGTACTTC.